A selection of T cell receptor beta chains follows, all from one sample in a study of T cells in Graves' hyperthyroidism and ophthalmopathy. TCRdb reprocessed the multiplex PCR reads via MiXCR and lists one record per CDR3 protein. The sample yields 300,000 to 450,000 distinct CDR3 sequences, approximately 15% seen once. The specimen sequenced was blood. The receptors shown here come from a woman aged 55-70 years with Graves' hyperthyroidism. Both conserved end residues are part of each CDR3. The D gene is left open where the match is weak. Some rows mark clone size as missing; the rest say once, few, many or name a class of expanded clone.

CDR3	DNA	D	J	size	V
CASSLNTDGYTF	TGTGCCAGCAGCTTGAATACCGATGGCTACACCTTC	-	TRBJ1-2	-	TRBV11-2
CASSQGTGRGAFF	TGTGCCAGCAGCCAAGGGACAGGGAGGGGGGCTTTCTTT	TRBD1	TRBJ1-1	many	TRBV3-1
CASSQSGGMGPSGNTIYF	TGTGCCAGCAGCCAATCAGGGGGTATGGGCCCCTCTGGAAACACCATATATTTT	TRBD1	TRBJ1-3	few	TRBV3-1
CASSTLAETEQFF	TGTGCCAGTAGTACCTTAGCGGAAACTGAGCAGTTCTTC	-	TRBJ2-1	-	TRBV19
CASRYRTSGYNEQFF	TGTGCCAGCCGCTATCGGACTAGCGGTTACAATGAGCAGTTCTTC	TRBD2	TRBJ2-1	many	TRBV12-3/TRBV12-4
CASSSGTGGNYEQYF	TGTGCCAGCAGCTCGGGGACAGGGGGTAACTACGAGCAGTACTTC	TRBD1	TRBJ2-7	many	TRBV7-9
CASSSPAGGGTDTQYF	TGTGCCAGCAGTTCCCCAGCGGGAGGGGGCACAGATACGCAGTATTTT	TRBD2	TRBJ2-3	few	TRBV28
CASSPPSFMNTEAFF	TGTGCCAGCTCACCACCGTCATTCATGAACACTGAAGCTTTCTTT	-	TRBJ1-1	many	TRBV18
CASSLVSGTEAFF	TGTGCCAGCAGCTTGGTGTCAGGCACTGAAGCTTTCTTT	-	TRBJ1-1	many	TRBV5-4
CATSRLPGTGVYGYTF	TGTGCCACCAGCAGACTTCCCGGGACAGGGGTTTATGGCTACACCTTC	TRBD1	TRBJ1-2	many	TRBV15
CASSLKVGGNEQFF	TGTGCCAGCAGTTTAAAGGTCGGGGGCAATGAGCAGTTCTTC	-	TRBJ2-1	many	TRBV27
CASSLDREDTEAFF	TGTGCCAGCTCACTCGACAGGGAGGACACTGAAGCTTTCTTT	TRBD1	TRBJ1-1	many	TRBV18
CASTIAYSTDTQYF	TGTGCCAGCACCATAGCATACAGCACAGATACGCAGTATTTT	-	TRBJ2-3	few	TRBV7-2
CASSSQRPPNTGELFF	TGTGCCAGCAGCTCACAGCGACCTCCTAACACCGGGGAGCTGTTTTTT	-	TRBJ2-2	few	TRBV13
CASLGQGKTQYF	TGTGCCAGTCTCGGACAGGGAAAGACCCAGTACTTC	TRBD1	TRBJ2-5	many	TRBV12-3/TRBV12-4
CASRDHTQYF	TGTGCCAGCAGGGATCATACGCAGTATTTT	-	TRBJ2-3	few	TRBV6-2/TRBV6-3
CASSLWGPGAETQYF	TGTGCCAGCAGTTTATGGGGACCTGGGGCAGAGACCCAGTACTTC	-	TRBJ2-5	many	TRBV27